Below, one T cell receptor beta chain is given with its context. Its antigen is still unknown. Per-base quality was not reported, and no clone a single base away is much larger than it. The source of the sample is a study of cytomegalovirus exposure and HLA in healthy donors (dated by TCRdb to 2015 to 2018). For the study in its entirety: According to a later analysis, the roughly 130 validation repertoires were produced on the same platform as the 600 to 850 repertoires of the first cohort. The study was designed to test whether signatures of past pathogen exposure could be identified by cataloging public T cell receptors. Besides the first cohort of 666 subjects, a separate validation cohort made up of around 120 different subjects was used. High-throughput TCR immunosequencing, statistical association of individual TCRs with disease status, and machine learning were combined to predict cytomegalovirus infection status.

Measured from the cysteine to the phenylalanine, the CDR3 is 13 residues long. The sequence is cut down to CDR3 DNA, 39 bases in frame from base 1. The germline V gene encodes CDR1 MDHEN and CDR2 SYDVKM. Overall results and qualifications from the work: Across donors, most TCR sequences were observed very rarely, whereas some public TCRs were present in many individuals. The authors suggested that the approach could potentially be extended to other disease states and immunological phenotypes. The validation cohort had no HLA typing available for a later analysis, so co-occurrence within that cohort was assessed over all 130 or so repertoires. A total of some 180 TCR beta chains were listed by the study as associated with cytomegalovirus. The classifier was reported to diagnose cytomegalovirus status with high specificity and sensitivity in both the original and validation cohorts. A later analysis found that TCRs clustered in the first cohort also tended to co-occur in the 110 or so validation repertoires, with 94% of cluster scores above 0. A few of the identified cytomegalovirus-associated TCR beta chains were confirmed in vitro to be specific for cytomegalovirus antigens.

The donors belonged to the validation cohort of approximately 130 subjects, which was separate from the roughly 670-subject first cohort. The library was built by means of the immunoSEQ multiplex PCR assay. On the authors' methods: To diagnose cytomegalovirus status from the catalog of TCR beta chain sequences, a statistical classification framework was built. What TCRdb holds here is the immuneACCESS table cut down to in-frame rearrangements. Part of the clones is not present; checked against another copy, under half of the missing clones reflect an unresolved V gene, and the others are unexplained. Clonal size and the V and J genes are those of that table, whereas D and trimming came from the DNA. The sample table contains approximately 71,000 clones; only one count was recorded for about 94% of them. The ten largest clones add up to about 0.93% of the sample.

Sequencing input: PBMCs. The clonotype originates from a young woman in good health and CMV-seronegative. The chain employs TRBV28 and TRBJ2-2; 10 junctional bases match TRBD2. The encoded CDR3 is CVVSGRSSGELFF. The base sequence is TGTGTCGTTAGCGGGAGGTCGTCTGGGGAGCTGTTTTTT. Full variable domain (CDR3 extended with the reference TRBV28 and TRBJ2-2 proteins): DVKVTQSSRYLVKRTGEKVFLECVQDMDHENMFWYRQDPGLGLRLIYFSYDVKMKEKGDIPEGYSVSREKKERFSLILESASTNQTSMYLCVVSGRSSGELFFGEGSRLTVL.